Included here is one T cell receptor beta chain sequence, with context. The data derive from a study of blood T cell repertoires in COVID-19. Study details: Samples taken during acute and convalescent COVID-19 were collected in the United States, Italy and Spain.

CDR1 is SGHRS and CDR2 is YFSETQ in the germline V gene. Between the trimmed V and J ends, which lost 0 bases and 11 bases, there was a span of 14 bases. This CDR3 spans 13 amino acids. In the original analysis: How many nucleated cells were present was estimated from reference gene primer amplification. Profiling relied on immunoSEQ multiplex PCR, and the TCRdb table lists in-frame clones only, not all of them. D and trimming come from the DNA, and the V and J calls and clone size come from that table. The table lists fewer than 700,000 clones, about 88% of them singletons. The J gene is TRBJ1-1, the V gene TRBV5-1, with D hard to call. The TCR sequence derives from a woman aged 50 to 60 with COVID-19, enrolled during active disease. Sequencing was carried out using peripheral blood. CDR3 nucleotide sequence: TGCGCCAGCAGCTTGGGGAGCACGGCGGGGGCTTTCTTT. It specifies CASSLGSTAGAFF.